The clone carrying this T cell receptor beta chain has more than one count but fewer than ten. Its matching antigen is unknown. No conserved phenylalanine or tryptophan ends this CDR3, so it is likely a read error. These data belong to a study of T-cell memory formation after mild COVID-19. Study as a whole: Clusters of TCRs were largely donor specific. The study's findings and limits: Day 15 to 85 contracting clones showed balanced CD4/CD8; day 15 to 37 expanders favored CD4+. Researchers report contracting CD4+ clones mostly in CM and EM, with CD8+ clones in EMRA.

After 5'RACE with constant-segment primers, TCR alpha and TCR beta cDNA libraries carrying sample barcodes and UMIs were obtained. One entry per CDR3 protein results from TCRdb running MiXCR on the 5' RACE reads. The sample yields some 320,000 distinct CDR3 sequences, around an eighth seen once. This CDR3 is built from 16 residues. Trimming removed 3 bases at V and 1 base at J, with 17 bases between. The germline V gene encodes CDR1 SGHDT and CDR2 YYEEEE. This rearrangement joins TRBV5-6 to TRBJ2-7; tentatively, D is TRBD2 (6 bases). This TCR derives from a man aged 18 to 30 who had mild COVID-19 (a few samples of this study predate the infection). Cell type and time point are not known. Specimen: PBMCs or a T cell subset sorted from them (not recorded which). The CDR3 here is CASSSWRAGNSYEQYL. The CDR3 bases are TGTGCCAGCAGCTCATGGAGGGCAGGGAATTCCTACGAGCAGTACCTC.